These 10 T cell receptor beta chains came from one sample sequenced in a study of T cells in Graves' hyperthyroidism and ophthalmopathy. TCR beta CDR3 region amplification was performed from RNA transcripts. A first-round RT-PCR of the TCR CDR3 used the HTBI primer set. From the multiplex PCR reads, TCRdb called clonotypes with MiXCR, one entry per CDR3 protein. The table has about 740,000 distinct CDR3 sequences, 14% seen once. The sample taken for sequencing was blood. Every receptor here comes from a woman aged 18-29 years with Graves' hyperthyroidism.

In the case of this clonotype: At one end, the junction sequence differs from germline, possibly due to a read error. The rearrangement links TRBV28 to TRBJ2-7; perhaps TRBD2 as D (5 bases). CDR3 length: 11 amino acids. Germline V gene data show CDR1 as MDHEN and CDR2 as SYDVKM. The CDR3 protein is CVSSWWEEQYF. DNA of the CDR3: TGTGTCAGCAGTTGGTGGGAGGAGCAGTACTTC. Full variable domain (rest looked up from reference TRBV28 and TRBJ2-7): DVKVTQSSRYLVKRTGEKVFLECVQDMDHENMFWYRQDPGLGLRLIYFSYDVKMKEKGDIPEGYSVSREKKERFSLILESASTNQTSMYLCVSSWWEEQYFGPGTRLTVT.

Of note for this clonotype: One end of the junction does not line up with germline, which may come from a read error. The J gene is TRBJ2-5, the V gene TRBV4-3, with a weak D call TRBD2 (5 bases). CDR1 and CDR2 (germline): LGHNA, YSLEER. CDR3 length equals 16 residues. The CDR3 is CASSPLEGPQGLQRDF. DNA of the CDR3: TGCGCCAGCAGCCCTCTCGAAGGCCCTCAAGGGCTTCAGAGGGACTTC.

This clonotype was picked up many times. V is TRBV3-1 and J is TRBJ2-7; a possible D gene is TRBD2 (6 bases). Trimming pared 4 bases from V and 3 bases from J, leaving 16 bases between. This CDR3 spans 15 amino acids. Germline V gives CDR1 LGHDT, CDR2 YNNKEL (reference sequence). This CDR3 is CASSPGTSPGYEQYF. For the CDR3, the DNA is TGTGCCAGCAGCCCGGGGACTTCCCCCGGCTACGAGCAGTACTTC.

The rearrangement joins TRBV28 to TRBJ1-1; D is ambiguous. The CDR3 spans 14 residues. Germline assignment: CDR1 MDHEN and CDR2 SYDVKM. Trimming removed 7 bases from V and 0 bases from J, with 12 bases in between. The DNA of the CDR3 is TGTGCCAGCAAGGCCCCAAAGATGAACACTGAAGCTTTCTTT. This sequence encodes CASKAPKMNTEAFF.

The chain has TRBV6-2 or TRBV6-3 and TRBJ1-5; D remains ambiguous. The ends were cut back, 4 bases at V and 0 bases at J, with 19 bases in the middle. The CDR3 covers 18 residues. Germline V CDR1 and CDR2: MNHEY, SVGEGT. The CDR3 spells CASSSGINPTYSNQPQHF. CDR3 coding DNA: TGTGCCAGCAGTTCCGGGATTAACCCTACATATAGCAATCAGCCCCAGCATTTT.

The chain uses TRBV6-1 and TRBJ2-2; no definite D call. Germline assignment: CDR1 MNHNS and CDR2 SASEGT. This CDR3 is built from 13 residues. Trimming stripped 6 bases from V and 3 bases from J, with 8 bases between. The CDR3 DNA is TGTGCCAGCAGCGTTCGGGACACCGGGGAGCTGTTTTTT. Translating gives CASSVRDTGELFF.

The sample holds many counts of this clonotype. CDR3 coding DNA: TGTGCCAGCAAAGCGGGACCGGGTAGGTCCTACGAGCAGTACTTC. Residues: CASKAGPGRSYEQYF. This sequence joins TRBV6-1 and TRBJ2-7, with TRBD2 identical over 7 bases. V lost 7 bases and J lost 1; bases outside the gene matches: 10. This CDR3 region has 15 residues. The V gene's germline CDR1 is MNHNS and CDR2 SASEGT.

This clonotype has ten or more counts. V and J are TRBV27 and TRBJ2-1; 10 positions match TRBD2. This CDR3 region has 15 residues. CDR1 is MNHEY, CDR2 SMNVEV, per germline (reference sequence). After removal of 6 bases from V and 4 bases from J, the junction contained 6 bases not matched to a gene. The CDR3 DNA sequence: TGTGCCAGCAGCCTAGGACTAGCGGCTTACAATGAGCAGTTCTTC. Amino acids: CASSLGLAAYNEQFF.

This clonotype has at least ten counts. The chain joins TRBV2 to TRBJ1-1; D unclear. Trimming cost V 7 bases and J 1 base, with 10 bases left between them. Germline V gene lookup returns CDR1 SNHLY and CDR2 FYNNEI. The CDR3 consists of 13 residues. The CDR3 DNA reads as TGTGCCAGCATAGAGTCCTGGAACACTGAAGCTTTCTTT. Its protein is CASIESWNTEAFF.

CDR3 sequence: CSARHRRTYEQYF. In DNA form, the CDR3 reads TGCAGTGCTAGACATCGGAGAACCTACGAGCAGTACTTC. J is TRBJ2-7 and V is TRBV20-1; the D is unclear. This CDR3 spans 13 amino acids. Germline values: CDR1 DFQATT, CDR2 SNEGSKA (reference sequence). V lost 2 bases to trimming and J lost 2 bases, with 10 bases between them.